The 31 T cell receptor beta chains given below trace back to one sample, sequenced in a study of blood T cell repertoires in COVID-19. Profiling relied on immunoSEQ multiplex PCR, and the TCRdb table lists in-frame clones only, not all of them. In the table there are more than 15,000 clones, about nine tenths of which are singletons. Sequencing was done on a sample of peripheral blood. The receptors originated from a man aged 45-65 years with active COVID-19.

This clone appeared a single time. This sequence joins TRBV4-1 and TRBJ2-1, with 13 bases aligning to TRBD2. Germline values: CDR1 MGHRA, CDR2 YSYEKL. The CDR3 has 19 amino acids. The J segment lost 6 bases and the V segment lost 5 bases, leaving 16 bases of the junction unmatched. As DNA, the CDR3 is TGCGCCAGCAGCTCCCCCTCCGGGACTAGCGGGATGGTAGGCAATGAGCAGTTCTTC. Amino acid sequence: CASSSPSGTSGMVGNEQFF.

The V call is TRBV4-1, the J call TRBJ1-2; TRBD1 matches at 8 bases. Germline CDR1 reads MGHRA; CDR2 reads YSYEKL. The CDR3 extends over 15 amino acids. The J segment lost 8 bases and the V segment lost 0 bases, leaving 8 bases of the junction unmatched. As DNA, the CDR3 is TGCGCCAGCAGCCAAGAGACAGGGGAGTTGTACGGCTACACCTTC. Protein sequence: CASSQETGELYGYTF.

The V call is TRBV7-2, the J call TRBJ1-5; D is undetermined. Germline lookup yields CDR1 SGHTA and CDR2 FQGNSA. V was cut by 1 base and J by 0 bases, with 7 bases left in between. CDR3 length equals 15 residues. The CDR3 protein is CASSLGRVSNQPQHF. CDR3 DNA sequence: TGTGCCAGCAGCTTAGGACGGGTTAGCAATCAGCCCCAGCATTTT.

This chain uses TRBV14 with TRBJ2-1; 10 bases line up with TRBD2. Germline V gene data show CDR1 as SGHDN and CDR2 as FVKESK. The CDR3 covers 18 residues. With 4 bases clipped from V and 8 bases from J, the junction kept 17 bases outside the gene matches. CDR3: CASSPYVASGRLTDEQFF. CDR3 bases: TGTGCCAGCAGCCCGTACGTGGCTAGCGGGAGATTAACGGATGAGCAGTTCTTC.

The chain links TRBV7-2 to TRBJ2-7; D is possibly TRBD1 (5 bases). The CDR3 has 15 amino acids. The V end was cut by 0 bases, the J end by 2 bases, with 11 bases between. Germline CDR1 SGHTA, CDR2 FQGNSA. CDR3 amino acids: CASSLAPDKAYEQYF. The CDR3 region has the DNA TGTGCCAGCAGCTTAGCCCCGGACAAAGCCTACGAGCAGTACTTC.

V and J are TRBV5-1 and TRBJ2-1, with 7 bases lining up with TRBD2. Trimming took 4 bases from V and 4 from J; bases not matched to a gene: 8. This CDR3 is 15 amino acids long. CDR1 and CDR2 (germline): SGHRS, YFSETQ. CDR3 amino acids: CASSPWLADYNEQFF. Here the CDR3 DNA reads TGCGCCAGCAGCCCCTGGCTAGCGGATTACAATGAGCAGTTCTTC.

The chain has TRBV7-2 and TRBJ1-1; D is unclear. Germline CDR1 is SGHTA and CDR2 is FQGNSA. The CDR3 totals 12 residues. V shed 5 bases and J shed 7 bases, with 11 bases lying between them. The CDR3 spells CASSQRGFEAFF. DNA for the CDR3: TGTGCCAGCAGCCAACGAGGATTTGAAGCTTTCTTT. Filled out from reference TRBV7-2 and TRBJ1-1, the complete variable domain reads GAGVSQSPSNKVTEKGKDVELRCDPISGHTALYWYRQSLGQGLEFLIYFQGNSAPDKSGLPSDRFSAERTGGSVSTLTIQRTQQEDSAVYLCASSQRGFEAFFGQGTRLTVV.

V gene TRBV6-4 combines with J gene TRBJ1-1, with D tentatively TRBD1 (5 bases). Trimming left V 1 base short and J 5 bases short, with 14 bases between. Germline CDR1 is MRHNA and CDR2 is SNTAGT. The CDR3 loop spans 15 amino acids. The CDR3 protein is CASSDLGRGGTEAFF. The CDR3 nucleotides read TGTGCCAGCAGTGACTTGGGAAGGGGAGGAACTGAAGCTTTCTTT.

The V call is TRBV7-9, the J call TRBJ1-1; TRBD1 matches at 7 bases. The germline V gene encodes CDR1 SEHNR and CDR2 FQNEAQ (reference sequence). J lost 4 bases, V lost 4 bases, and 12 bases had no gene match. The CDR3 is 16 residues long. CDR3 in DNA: TGTGCCAGCAGCTCACGGACAGGTAAAACCGGCACTGAAGCTTTCTTT. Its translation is CASSSRTGKTGTEAFF.

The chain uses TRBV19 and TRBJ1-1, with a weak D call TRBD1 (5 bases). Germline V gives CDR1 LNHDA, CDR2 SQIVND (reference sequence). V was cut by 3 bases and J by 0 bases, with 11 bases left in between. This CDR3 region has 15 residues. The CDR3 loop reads CASSIPGVMNTEAFF. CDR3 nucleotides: TGTGCCAGTAGTATCCCGGGGGTCATGAACACTGAAGCTTTCTTT.

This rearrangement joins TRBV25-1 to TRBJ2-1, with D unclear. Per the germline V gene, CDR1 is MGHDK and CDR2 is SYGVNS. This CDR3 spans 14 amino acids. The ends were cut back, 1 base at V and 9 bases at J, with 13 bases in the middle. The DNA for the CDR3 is TGTGCCAGCAGTGAATCGGGTAGATCAGTTGAGCAGTTCTTC. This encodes CASSESGRSVEQFF.

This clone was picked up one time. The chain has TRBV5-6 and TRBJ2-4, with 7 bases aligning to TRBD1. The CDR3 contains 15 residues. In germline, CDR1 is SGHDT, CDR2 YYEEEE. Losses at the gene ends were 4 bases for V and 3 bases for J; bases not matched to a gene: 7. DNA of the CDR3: TGTGCCAGCAGCCAGGACAGGACTCTCAAAAACATTCAGTACTTC. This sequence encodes CASSQDRTLKNIQYF.

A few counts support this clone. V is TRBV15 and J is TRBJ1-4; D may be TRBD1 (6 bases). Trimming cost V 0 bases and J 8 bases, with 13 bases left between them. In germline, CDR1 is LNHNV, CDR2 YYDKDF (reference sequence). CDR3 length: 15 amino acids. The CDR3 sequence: CATSRDWDTGEKLFF. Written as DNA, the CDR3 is TGTGCCACCAGCAGAGATTGGGACACGGGGGAAAAACTGTTTTTT.

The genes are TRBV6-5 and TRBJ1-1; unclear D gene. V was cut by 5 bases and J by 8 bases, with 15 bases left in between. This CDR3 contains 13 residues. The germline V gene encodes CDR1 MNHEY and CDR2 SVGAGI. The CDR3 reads CASSPSGREEAFF. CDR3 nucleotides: TGTGCCAGCAGTCCATCCGGGAGGGAAGAAGCTTTCTTT.

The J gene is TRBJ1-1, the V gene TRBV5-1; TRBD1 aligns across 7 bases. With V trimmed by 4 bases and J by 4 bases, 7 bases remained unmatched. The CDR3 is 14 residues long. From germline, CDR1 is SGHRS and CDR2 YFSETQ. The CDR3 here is CASSIGQAFTEAFF. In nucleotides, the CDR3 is TGCGCCAGCAGCATAGGACAGGCCTTCACTGAAGCTTTCTTT.

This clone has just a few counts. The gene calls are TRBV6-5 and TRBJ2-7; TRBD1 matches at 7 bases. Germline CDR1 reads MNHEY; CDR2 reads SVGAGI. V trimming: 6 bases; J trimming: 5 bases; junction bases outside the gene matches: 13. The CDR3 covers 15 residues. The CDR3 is CASSSLAGTEDEQYF. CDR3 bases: TGTGCCAGCAGCTCCCTGGCTGGGACAGAGGACGAGCAGTACTTC.

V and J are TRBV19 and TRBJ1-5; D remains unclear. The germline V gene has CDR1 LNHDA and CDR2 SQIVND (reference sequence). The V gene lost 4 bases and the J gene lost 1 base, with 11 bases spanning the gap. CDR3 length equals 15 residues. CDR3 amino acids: CASSRTAPSNQPQHF. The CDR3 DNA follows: TGTGCCAGTAGTAGGACTGCTCCGAGCAATCAGCCCCAGCATTTT.

CDR3 sequence: CASSFCLAGICDEQFF. The CDR3 DNA sequence: TGTGCCAGCAGCTTCTGCCTAGCGGGAATTTGCGATGAGCAGTTCTTC. The rearrangement links TRBV7-2 to TRBJ2-1, with 9 bases lining up with TRBD2. CDR1 is SGHTA, CDR2 FQGNSA, per germline. The CDR3 contains 16 residues. V gave up 3 bases and J gave up 8 bases; unmatched junction bases: 11.

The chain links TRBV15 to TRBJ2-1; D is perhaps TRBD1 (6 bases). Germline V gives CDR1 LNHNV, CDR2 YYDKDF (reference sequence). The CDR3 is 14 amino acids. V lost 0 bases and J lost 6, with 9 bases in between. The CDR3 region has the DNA TGTGCCACCAGCAGAGACCGCAGGGGCAATGAGCAGTTCTTC. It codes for CATSRDRRGNEQFF.

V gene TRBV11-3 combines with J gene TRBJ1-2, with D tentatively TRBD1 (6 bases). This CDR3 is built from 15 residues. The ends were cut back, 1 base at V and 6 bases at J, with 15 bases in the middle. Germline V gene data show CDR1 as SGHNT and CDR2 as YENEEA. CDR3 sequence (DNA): TGTGCCAGCAGCTTAGGAAGAGCTCAGGGGAATGGCTACACCTTC. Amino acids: CASSLGRAQGNGYTF.

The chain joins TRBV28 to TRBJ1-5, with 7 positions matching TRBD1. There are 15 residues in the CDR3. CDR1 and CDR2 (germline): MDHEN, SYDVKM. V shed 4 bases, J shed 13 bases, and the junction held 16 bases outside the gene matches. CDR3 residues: CASSSRANRGSAQHF. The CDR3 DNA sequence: TGTGCCAGCAGTTCCAGAGCCAACAGGGGATCAGCTCAGCATTTT.

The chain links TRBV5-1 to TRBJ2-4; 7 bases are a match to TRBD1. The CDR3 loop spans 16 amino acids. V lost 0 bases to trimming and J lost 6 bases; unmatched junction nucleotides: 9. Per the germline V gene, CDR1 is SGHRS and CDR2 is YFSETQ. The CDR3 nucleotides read TGCGCCAGCAGCTTGGGACAGGGAGATTGGAGAAACATTCAGTACTTC. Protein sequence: CASSLGQGDWRNIQYF. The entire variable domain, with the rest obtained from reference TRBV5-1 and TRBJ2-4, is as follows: KAGVTQTPRYLIKTRGQQVTLSCSPISGHRSVSWYQQTPGQGLQFLFEYFSETQRNKGNFPGRFSGRQFSNSRSEMNVSTLELGDSALYLCASSLGQGDWRNIQYFGAGTRLSVL.

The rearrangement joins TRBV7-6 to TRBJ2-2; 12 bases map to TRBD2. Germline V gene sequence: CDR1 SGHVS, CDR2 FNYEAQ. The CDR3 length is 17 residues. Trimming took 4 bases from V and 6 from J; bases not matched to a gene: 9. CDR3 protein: CASSSRLAGVLAGELFF. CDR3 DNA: TGTGCCAGCAGCTCCCGACTAGCGGGAGTCCTGGCCGGGGAGCTGTTTTTT.

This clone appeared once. The CDR3 DNA is TGTGCCAGCAGAATCCCGGGACAGGGGAAATATGAGCAGTTCTTC. Its translation is CASRIPGQGKYEQFF. The rearrangement links TRBV5-8 to TRBJ2-1; 10 bases are shared with TRBD1. Germline V gene sequence: CDR1 SGHTS, CDR2 YDEGEE. The CDR3 loop spans 15 amino acids. The V gene end was trimmed by 5 bases and the J gene end by 8 bases; junction bases not matched to a gene: 10. Combining the CDR3 with reference TRBV5-8 and TRBJ2-1 gives the whole variable domain EAGVTQSPTHLIKTRGQQATLRCSPISGHTSVYWYQQALGLGLQFLLWYDEGEERNRGNFPPRFSGRQFPNYSSELNVNALELEDSALYLCASRIPGQGKYEQFFGPGTRLTVL.

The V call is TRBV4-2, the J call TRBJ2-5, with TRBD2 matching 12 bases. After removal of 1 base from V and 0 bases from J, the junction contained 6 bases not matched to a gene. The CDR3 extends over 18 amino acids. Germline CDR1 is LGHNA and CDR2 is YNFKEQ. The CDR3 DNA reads TGTGCCAGCAGCCAAGTATACCTAGCGGGAGGGTACCAAGAGACCCAGTACTTC. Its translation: CASSQVYLAGGYQETQYF.

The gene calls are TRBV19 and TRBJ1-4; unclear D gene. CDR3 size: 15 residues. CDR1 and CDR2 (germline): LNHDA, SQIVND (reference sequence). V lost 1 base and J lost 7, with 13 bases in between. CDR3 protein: CASSIGTSEREKLFF. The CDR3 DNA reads TGTGCCAGTAGTATAGGTACCTCAGAACGTGAAAAACTGTTTTTT.

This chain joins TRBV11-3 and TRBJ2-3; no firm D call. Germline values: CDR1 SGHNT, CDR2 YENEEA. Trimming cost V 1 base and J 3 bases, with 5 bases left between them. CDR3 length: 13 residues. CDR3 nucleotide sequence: TGTGCCAGCAGCTTAGGTCGTACAGATACGCAGTATTTT. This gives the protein CASSLGRTDTQYF.

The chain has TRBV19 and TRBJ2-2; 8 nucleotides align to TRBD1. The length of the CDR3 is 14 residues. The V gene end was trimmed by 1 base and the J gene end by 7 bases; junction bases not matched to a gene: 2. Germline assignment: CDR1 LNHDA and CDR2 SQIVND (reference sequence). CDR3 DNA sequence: TGTGCCAGTAGTATAGGGACAGGGATCGGGGAGCTGTTTTTT. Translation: CASSIGTGIGELFF.

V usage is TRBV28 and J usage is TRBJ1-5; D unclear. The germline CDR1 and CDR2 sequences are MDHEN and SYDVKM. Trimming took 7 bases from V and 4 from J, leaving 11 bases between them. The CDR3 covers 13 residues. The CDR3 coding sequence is TGTGCCAGCACCCTGAGGGAGAATCAGCCCCAGCATTTT. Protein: CASTLRENQPQHF.

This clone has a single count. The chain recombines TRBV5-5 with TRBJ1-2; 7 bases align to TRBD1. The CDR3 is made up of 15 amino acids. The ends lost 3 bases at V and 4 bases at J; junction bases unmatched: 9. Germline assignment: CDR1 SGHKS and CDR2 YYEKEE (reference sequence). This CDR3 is CASSSSGQLRYGYTF. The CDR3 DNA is TGTGCCAGCAGCTCATCGGGACAGCTTCGCTATGGCTACACCTTC.

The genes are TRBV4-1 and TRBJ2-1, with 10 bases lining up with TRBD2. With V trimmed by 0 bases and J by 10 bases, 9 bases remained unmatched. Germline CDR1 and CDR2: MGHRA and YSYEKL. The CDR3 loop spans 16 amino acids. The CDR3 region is CASSQDGTSGIREQFF. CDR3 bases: TGCGCCAGCAGCCAAGACGGTACTAGCGGGATACGGGAGCAGTTCTTC.